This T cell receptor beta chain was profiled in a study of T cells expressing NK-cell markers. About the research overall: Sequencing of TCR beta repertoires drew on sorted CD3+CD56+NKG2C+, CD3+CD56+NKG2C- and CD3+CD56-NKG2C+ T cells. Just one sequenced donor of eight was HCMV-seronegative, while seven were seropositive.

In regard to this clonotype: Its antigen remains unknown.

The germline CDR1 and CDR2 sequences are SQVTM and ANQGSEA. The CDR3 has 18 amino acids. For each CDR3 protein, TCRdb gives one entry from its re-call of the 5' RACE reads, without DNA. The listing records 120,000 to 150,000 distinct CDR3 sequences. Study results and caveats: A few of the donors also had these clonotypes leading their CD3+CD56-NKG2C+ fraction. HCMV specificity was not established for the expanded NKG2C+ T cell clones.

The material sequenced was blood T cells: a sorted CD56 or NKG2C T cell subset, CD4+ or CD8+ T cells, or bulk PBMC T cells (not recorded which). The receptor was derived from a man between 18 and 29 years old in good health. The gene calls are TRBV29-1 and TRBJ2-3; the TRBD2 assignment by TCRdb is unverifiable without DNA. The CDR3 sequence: CSVAGLAGADWGTDTQYF.